These 27 T cell receptor beta chains originate from one sample sequenced in a study of T cell repertoires in cytomegalovirus infection. TCRdb called the reads again in MiXCR, with one record for every CDR3 protein. The data hold about 140,000 distinct CDR3 sequences, with roughly 6% observed a single time. Sequences were obtained from PBMCs. The receptors originated from a human donor in good health (CMV status not recorded). Some clones in this sample may be carry-over from other donors' samples.

This clonotype was counted many times. V usage is TRBV4-3 and J usage is TRBJ2-3; TRBD1 matches 8 bases. Germline-derived CDR1 and CDR2 are LGHNA and YSLEER. The CDR3 loop spans 16 amino acids. J gave up 3 bases and V 0 bases, and 5 bases lay outside the gene matches. CDR3 DNA: TGCGCCAGCAGCCAAGATGGAACAGGGGGTACAGATACGCAGTATTTT. This encodes CASSQDGTGGTDTQYF.

This clonotype was detected many times. For the CDR3, the DNA is TGTGCCAGCAGCGAGGGGGCGAGCGGGGAGGGAGATACGCAGTATTTT. Translation gives CASSEGASGEGDTQYF. The genes are TRBV7-2 and TRBJ2-3, with D tentatively TRBD1 or TRBD2 (7 bases each). V lost 5 bases to trimming and J lost 5 bases, with 20 bases between them. The CDR3 runs 16 residues. CDR1 is SGHTA, CDR2 FQGNSA, per germline.

This clonotype was counted at least ten times. The chain joins TRBV7-9 to TRBJ1-1; tentatively, D is TRBD1 (6 bases). Trimming left V 6 bases short and J 6 bases short, with 17 bases between. Germline V lookup: CDR1 SEHNR, CDR2 FQNEAQ (reference sequence). The CDR3 has 14 amino acids. CDR3 region: CASSPLGNRAEAFF. CDR3 in DNA: TGTGCCAGCAGTCCTTTGGGGAACAGGGCTGAAGCTTTCTTT.

This chain links TRBV12-3 or TRBV12-4 with TRBJ1-1; D perhaps matches TRBD1 (5 bases). The CDR3 extends over 16 amino acids. Trimming left V 6 bases short and J 0 bases short, with 17 bases between. The CDR3 sequence: CASSRDEGKMNTEAFF. In nucleotides, the CDR3 is TGTGCCAGCAGCCGAGATGAGGGGAAGATGAACACTGAAGCTTTCTTT.

This clonotype was counted at least ten times. This chain connects TRBV7-2 to TRBJ1-6, with D possibly matching TRBD1 (5 bases). V dropped 0 bases and J dropped 5 bases, with 11 bases sitting between them. Germline V gene lookup returns CDR1 SGHTA and CDR2 FQGNSA. This CDR3 is built from 16 residues. CDR3 sequence: CASSLALGENNSPLHF. The CDR3 DNA reads as TGTGCCAGCAGCTTAGCGCTGGGGGAGAATAATTCACCCCTCCACTTT.

This chain joins TRBV29-1 and TRBJ2-7; D unclear. Deletions cut 3 bases from V and 3 bases from J, with 15 bases between. The germline V gene encodes CDR1 SQVTM and CDR2 ANQGSEA. CDR3 length equals 14 residues. In DNA, the CDR3 is TGCAGCGTTGAGAGGCCACCTATTGACTACGAGCAGTACGTC. Its translation is CSVERPPIDYEQYV.

V and J are TRBV19 and TRBJ1-2, with D possibly TRBD1 on 6 matching bases. This CDR3 is built from 13 residues. V was clipped by 6 bases and J by 7 bases, with 15 bases between them. From germline, CDR1 is LNHDA and CDR2 SQIVND (reference sequence). This CDR3 reads CASRKPGAPGYTF. CDR3 sequence (DNA): TGTGCCAGTAGAAAACCGGGGGCGCCTGGCTACACCTTC.

There are many counts of this clonotype. The genes are TRBV20-1 and TRBJ1-1; D gene unclear. The CDR3 covers 13 residues. V was trimmed by 1 base and J by 0 bases, leaving 6 bases between them. Germline V gives CDR1 DFQATT, CDR2 SNEGSKA (reference sequence). CDR3 loop: CSARGFMNTEAFF. In nucleotides, the CDR3 is TGCAGTGCTAGAGGGTTTATGAACACTGAAGCTTTCTTT.

This clonotype was observed at least ten times. The chain carries TRBV7-6 and TRBJ1-1, with D uncertain. The ends were cut back, 7 bases at V and 8 bases at J, with 17 bases in the middle. CDR3 length equals 13 residues. Germline CDR1 reads SGHVS; CDR2 reads FNYEAQ. CDR3 DNA: TGTGCCAGCACCCAGGAGAGTGGGCTGGAAGCTTTCTTT. Translated, it gives CASTQESGLEAFF.

Of note for this clonotype: It may be a read error: a sequence one base away is much more abundant. The chain links TRBV20-1 to TRBJ2-7; the match to TRBD1 covers 7 bases. After removal of 7 bases from V and 5 bases from J, the junction contained 8 bases not matched to a gene. The germline gives CDR1 DFQATT, CDR2 SNEGSKA (reference sequence). The CDR3 spans 12 residues. The chain's CDR3 is CSGNRGLDEQYV. The CDR3 DNA sequence: TGCAGTGGAAACAGGGGATTGGACGAGCAGTACGTC.

This clonotype was counted ten times or more. The V call is TRBV18, the J call TRBJ1-2, with D perhaps TRBD1 (5 bases). V was pared by 3 bases and J by 7 bases, with 15 bases between. There are 14 residues in the CDR3. CDR1 is KGHSH and CDR2 is LQKENI in the germline V gene. Here the CDR3 reads CASSPPLQDSGYTF. CDR3 sequence (DNA): TGTGCCAGCTCACCGCCCCTACAGGACTCTGGCTACACCTTC.

This clonotype was seen many times. The CDR3 loop reads CASITLGTLQETQYF. CDR3 sequence (DNA): TGTGCCAGCATCACGCTCGGGACACTACAAGAGACCCAGTACTTC. The rearrangement uses TRBV5-6 and TRBJ2-5; weak D call: TRBD1 (6 bases). The germline V gene has CDR1 SGHDT and CDR2 YYEEEE. The ends were cut back, 6 bases at V and 2 bases at J, with 17 bases in the middle. The CDR3 contains 15 residues.

This clonotype was observed many times. This chain joins TRBV2 and TRBJ1-5, with D tentatively TRBD1 (5 bases). The germline V gene has CDR1 SNHLY and CDR2 FYNNEI. Trimming left V 4 bases short and J 6 bases short, with 7 bases between. The CDR3 is made up of 12 amino acids. The CDR3 loop is CASSAGFQPQHF. The CDR3 DNA is TGTGCCAGCAGTGCAGGGTTTCAGCCCCAGCATTTT.

In regard to this clonotype: A read error may be the cause here, since a much bigger clone is one base away. The V call is TRBV28, the J call TRBJ2-3; TRBD2 agrees at 7 bases. From germline, CDR1 is MDHEN and CDR2 SYDVKM. V lost 3 bases and J lost 1; bases outside the gene matches: 4. The CDR3 is 15 amino acids. CDR3 DNA: TGTGCCAGCAGTTTCGGGGACTATGGCACAGATACGCAGTATTTT. Protein sequence: CASSFGDYGTDTQYF. Complete variable domain (other parts from reference TRBV28 and TRBJ2-3): DVKVTQSSRYLVKRTGEKVFLECVQDMDHENMFWYRQDPGLGLRLIYFSYDVKMKEKGDIPEGYSVSREKKERFSLILESASTNQTSMYLCASSFGDYGTDTQYFGPGTRLTVL.

This clonotype was recorded many times. The rearrangement links TRBV4-3 to TRBJ1-1; D is unresolved. Germline CDR1 LGHNA, CDR2 YSLEER. The CDR3 has 14 residues. V lost 0 bases to trimming and J lost 1 base, with 6 bases between them. The CDR3 here is CASSQDRRNTEAFF. Here the CDR3 DNA reads TGCGCCAGCAGCCAAGATCGCCGGAACACTGAAGCTTTCTTT.

This clonotype appeared many times. The gene calls are TRBV19 and TRBJ1-1; D might be TRBD1 (5 bases). CDR3 size: 15 residues. Trimming shortened V by 3 bases and J by 2 bases, and 13 bases separated the two germline ends. Germline V CDR1 and CDR2: LNHDA, SQIVND (reference sequence). The CDR3 bases are TGTGCCAGTAGTATTCCGACAGTTGGAAACACTGAAGCTTTCTTT. Translated: CASSIPTVGNTEAFF.

The sample holds many counts of this clonotype. V usage is TRBV5-6 and J usage is TRBJ2-1; tentatively, D is TRBD1 (5 bases). The germline V gene encodes CDR1 SGHDT and CDR2 YYEEEE. This CDR3 spans 15 amino acids. Trimming took off 3 bases at V and 3 bases at J, with 13 bases between the two ends. This CDR3 is CASSSYRRNYNEQFF. CDR3 DNA: TGTGCCAGCAGCTCCTACAGGCGGAACTACAATGAGCAGTTCTTC.

This clonotype has a handful of counts. CDR3 coding DNA: TGTGCCAGCAGCCAAGGAATAGGGCCGTTAGCGAAAAATGAAAAACTGTTTTTT. Translation: CASSQGIGPLAKNEKLFF. V usage is TRBV14 and J usage is TRBJ1-4; D not certain. CDR1 SGHDN and CDR2 FVKESK come from the germline V gene. CDR3 size: 18 residues. Trimming stripped 1 base from V and 5 bases from J, with 20 bases between. Full variable domain (missing parts from reference TRBV14 and TRBJ1-4): EAGVTQFPSHSVIEKGQTVTLRCDPISGHDNLYWYRRVMGKEIKFLLHFVKESKQDESGMPNNRFLAERTGGTYSTLKVQPAELEDSGVYFCASSQGIGPLAKNEKLFFGSGTQLSVL.

This chain uses TRBV25-1 with TRBJ1-2; D call uncertain. V shed 4 bases and J shed 1 base, with 16 bases lying between them. CDR1 is MGHDK and CDR2 is SYGVNS in the germline V gene. This CDR3 region has 16 residues. The DNA of the CDR3 is TGTGCCAGCAGTGCCGTATCGGCAGCGAATAACTATGGCTACACCTTC. It encodes CASSAVSAANNYGYTF.

This clonotype was seen many times. J is TRBJ2-1 and V is TRBV7-3, with a tentative D call TRBD2 (7 bases). Germline loops: CDR1 SGHTA, CDR2 FQGTGA. The CDR3 totals 15 residues. Trimming stripped 1 base from V and 8 bases from J, with 15 bases between. The CDR3 bases are TGTGCCAGCAGCTTAAGGGGGGGCCAAAGAGATGAGCAGTTCTTC. It yields the protein CASSLRGGQRDEQFF.

This clonotype was counted many times. The chain employs TRBV11-1 and TRBJ2-7; 8 positions match TRBD1. CDR3 length: 16 residues. Germline V lookup: CDR1 SGHAT, CDR2 FQDESV (reference sequence). The V gene end was trimmed by 2 bases and the J gene end by 0 bases; junction bases not matched to a gene: 6. CDR3 nucleotide sequence: TGTGCCAGCAGCTTATATCCGGGACAGGACTCCTACGAGCAGTACTTC. This sequence encodes CASSLYPGQDSYEQYF.

The rearrangement joins TRBV7-6 to TRBJ2-5; D is unclear. The CDR3 extends over 15 amino acids. Trimming took 2 bases from V and 2 from J, leaving 12 bases between them. Germline V gene sequence: CDR1 SGHVS, CDR2 FNYEAQ. CDR3 residues: CASSLYVSGQETQYF. CDR3 nucleotide sequence: TGTGCCAGCAGCTTATATGTTAGTGGACAAGAGACCCAGTACTTC.

This clonotype was observed a single time. Just one base apart from a much larger clone, this may be a read error. This sequence joins TRBV28 and TRBJ1-5; possibly TRBD1 for D (5 bases). V gave up 6 bases and J gave up 0 bases, with 12 bases separating them. The CDR3 covers 15 residues. In germline, CDR1 is MDHEN, CDR2 SYDVKM. CDR3 coding DNA: TGTGCCAGCAGGGGGGTCAAGAATAGCAATCAGCCCCAGCATTTT. It is translated as CASRGVKNSNQPQHF. Full variable domain (rest looked up from reference TRBV28 and TRBJ1-5): DVKVTQSSRYLVKRTGEKVFLECVQDMDHENMFWYRQDPGLGLRLIYFSYDVKMKEKGDIPEGYSVSREKKERFSLILESASTNQTSMYLCASRGVKNSNQPQHFGDGTRLSIL.

At least ten counts were recorded for this clonotype. A read error may account for a junction end that differs from germline. V usage is TRBV20-1 and J usage is TRBJ1-1; TRBD1 is a possible D gene (6 bases). The CDR3 sequence is 13 residues long. Per the germline V gene, CDR1 is DFQATT and CDR2 is SNEGSKA (reference sequence). The chain's CDR3 is CSAGDRSNTEAFF. The CDR3 bases are TGCAGTGCTGGAGACAGGTCGAACACTGAAGCTTTCTTT.

There are many counts of this clonotype. The chain has TRBV18 and TRBJ1-1; no clear D gene. The CDR3 is made up of 13 amino acids. Trimming stripped 3 bases from V and 6 bases from J, with 11 bases between. Germline V lookup: CDR1 KGHSH, CDR2 LQKENI. The CDR3 spells CASSPRDPSEAFF. The CDR3 DNA reads TGTGCCAGCTCACCTAGGGATCCCTCTGAAGCTTTCTTT.

The chain combines TRBV7-9 with TRBJ1-5, with unresolved D. Germline CDR1 reads SEHNR; CDR2 reads FQNEAQ (reference sequence). The CDR3 is 14 amino acids. The V end was cut by 1 base, the J end by 1 base, with 5 bases between. In DNA form, the CDR3 reads TGTGCCAGCAGCTTAGAAAACAGCAATCAGCCCCAGCATTTT. Translation gives CASSLENSNQPQHF.

The J gene is TRBJ2-2, the V gene TRBV5-6, with D maybe TRBD1 (6 bases). The germline V gene encodes CDR1 SGHDT and CDR2 YYEEEE. The CDR3 length is 14 residues. Trimming stripped 6 bases from V and 1 base from J, with 10 bases between. CDR3 protein: CASNMGQNTGELFF. DNA of the CDR3: TGTGCCAGCAACATGGGACAGAACACCGGGGAGCTGTTTTTT.